These 26 T cell receptor beta chains originate from one sample sequenced in a study of blood T cell repertoires in COVID-19. TCRdb keeps only in-frame clones here, not all; method: immunoSEQ multiplex PCR. The repertoire includes some 48,000 clones, 87% of them detected once, and roughly 21% sits in the top ten. The sequenced sample consisted of peripheral blood. The source is a woman aged 80 or over in a cohort sampled during active or convalescent COVID-19.

CDR3 sequence: CASSVGGQSSYNEQFF. As DNA, the CDR3 is TGTGCCAGCAGCGTAGGTGGACAGAGCTCCTACAATGAGCAGTTCTTC. V gene TRBV9 combines with J gene TRBJ2-1; maybe TRBD1 (6 bases). This CDR3 is built from 16 residues. From germline, CDR1 is SGDLS and CDR2 YYNGEE. The V end was cut by 0 bases, the J end by 0 bases, with 10 bases between. Full variable domain (rest looked up from reference TRBV9 and TRBJ2-1): DSGVTQTPKHLITATGQRVTLRCSPRSGDLSVYWYQQSLDQGLQFLIQYYNGEERAKGNILERFSAQQFPDLHSELNLSSLELGDSALYFCASSVGGQSSYNEQFFGPGTRLTVL.

CDR3 residues: CASSPKLAAYTDTQYF. In DNA form, the CDR3 reads TGTGCCAGCAGCCCCAAACTAGCGGCCTACACAGATACGCAGTATTTT. V is TRBV11-2 and J is TRBJ2-3, with TRBD2 matching over 8 bases. CDR1 SGHAT and CDR2 FQNNGV come from the germline V gene. The J segment lost 2 bases and the V segment lost 5 bases, leaving 9 bases of the junction unmatched. This CDR3 has 16 residues.

V gene TRBV6-2 or TRBV6-3 combines with J gene TRBJ1-5; 8 nucleotides line up with TRBD1. The V segment lost 3 bases and the J segment 4 bases; nucleotides outside the gene matches: 5. Germline V gene data show CDR1 as MNHEY and CDR2 as SVGEGT. The CDR3 is made up of 15 amino acids. The CDR3 DNA is TGTGCCAGCAGTTATGAGTACAGGGGGAATCAGCCCCAGCATTTT. Residues: CASSYEYRGNQPQHF.

The chain has TRBV5-4 and TRBJ2-1; 9 positions agree with TRBD1. CDR1 and CDR2 from the germline V gene are SGHNT and YYREEE (reference sequence). The CDR3 length is 16 residues. V trimming: 2 bases; J trimming: 6 bases; junction bases outside the gene matches: 9. The CDR3 sequence is CASSLHNRGHGNEQFF. CDR3 bases: TGTGCCAGCAGCTTACATAACAGGGGGCACGGCAATGAGCAGTTCTTC.

This rearrangement joins TRBV4-3 to TRBJ2-7; no clear D gene. Between the trimmed V and J ends, which lost 0 bases and 2 bases, there was a span of 8 bases. Germline V lookup: CDR1 LGHNA, CDR2 YSLEER. The CDR3 covers 14 residues. In DNA form, the CDR3 reads TGCGCCAGCAGCCAAGAACAGAACCCCTACGAGCAGTACTTC. It translates to CASSQEQNPYEQYF.

The chain links TRBV7-2 to TRBJ2-5; 9 bases map to TRBD1. The CDR3 consists of 12 residues. The germline V gene encodes CDR1 SGHTA and CDR2 FQGNSA. The junction had 1 base not matched to a gene; V was cut back by 7 bases and J by 4 bases. CDR3 residues: CASNRGRETQYF. As DNA, the CDR3 is TGTGCCAGCAACAGGGGGCGAGAGACCCAGTACTTC.

The chain recombines TRBV7-3 with TRBJ1-2, with 8 bases matching TRBD1. The CDR3 sequence is 15 residues long. The J segment lost 0 bases and the V segment lost 5 bases, leaving 5 bases of the junction unmatched. The germline gives CDR1 SGHTA, CDR2 FQGTGA. In DNA form, the CDR3 reads TGTGCCAGCAGCGACGGGACAGGAACTAACTATGGCTACACCTTC. Its protein is CASSDGTGTNYGYTF.

By share, this clone counts as medium-sized. The chain is built from TRBV10-3 and TRBJ2-5, with D tentatively TRBD1 (6 bases). V was clipped by 0 bases and J by 4 bases, with 9 bases between them. The CDR3 totals 14 residues. Germline V gives CDR1 ENHRY, CDR2 SYGVKD. This CDR3 reads CAISESGAGETQYF. The CDR3 nucleotides read TGTGCCATCAGTGAGTCGGGGGCGGGAGAGACCCAGTACTTC.

V gene TRBV19 combines with J gene TRBJ1-1; TRBD1 matches 10 bases. Per the germline V gene, CDR1 is LNHDA and CDR2 is SQIVND (reference sequence). This CDR3 comprises 15 residues. Trimming took 3 bases from V and 8 from J; bases not matched to a gene: 9. The DNA for the CDR3 is TGTGCCAGTAGTATTTACGGGACAGGGGATGTCGAAGCTTTCTTT. Translation: CASSIYGTGDVEAFF.

The table lists this clone with a count of one. V usage is TRBV7-6 and J usage is TRBJ2-2; TRBD1 agrees at 11 bases. CDR3 size: 16 residues. Germline CDR1 reads SGHVS; CDR2 reads FNYEAQ. Germline trimming cut 5 bases from V and 5 bases from J; bases unmatched to any gene: 7. Here the CDR3 reads CASSGGQGALTGELFF. The CDR3 nucleotides are TGTGCCAGCAGCGGAGGACAGGGGGCGCTTACCGGGGAGCTGTTTTTT.

The CDR3 DNA reads as TGTGCCAGTAGTCCTCAGGGGACCGGCTATGGCTACACCTTC. Translating gives CASSPQGTGYGYTF. V and J are TRBV19 and TRBJ1-2, with D possibly TRBD1 on 6 matching bases. Germline lookup yields CDR1 LNHDA and CDR2 SQIVND (reference sequence). CDR3 size: 14 residues. V lost 5 bases to trimming and J lost 4 bases, with 14 bases between them.

J is TRBJ2-7 and V is TRBV27, with 11 bases identical to TRBD2. Germline V gene lookup returns CDR1 MNHEY and CDR2 SMNVEV (reference sequence). The V and J ends lost 5 bases and 2 bases, in that order; junction bases with no gene match: 8. This CDR3 spans 16 amino acids. The CDR3 region is CASSVTGTSGTYEQYF. The CDR3, as DNA: TGTGCCAGCAGTGTAACCGGGACTAGCGGCACCTACGAGCAGTACTTC.

The rearrangement links TRBV20-1 to TRBJ1-2; D is possibly TRBD1 (5 bases). The CDR3 totals 11 residues. Between the trimmed V and J ends, which lost 3 bases and 8 bases, there was a span of 10 bases. Per the germline V gene, CDR1 is DFQATT and CDR2 is SNEGSKA (reference sequence). DNA for the CDR3: TGCAGTGCTAGGACAGACCGCGGCTACACCTTC. Encoded protein: CSARTDRGYTF.

This clone was picked up a small number of times. J is TRBJ2-1 and V is TRBV7-2; D not resolved. Germline CDR1 and CDR2: SGHTA and FQGNSA. V lost 1 base and J 5 bases, leaving 6 bases between the germline ends. CDR3 length equals 13 residues. The CDR3 loop is CASSLGQNNEQFF. CDR3 DNA sequence: TGTGCCAGCAGCTTAGGGCAGAACAATGAGCAGTTCTTC.

The V gene is TRBV7-9, the J gene TRBJ1-2, with D maybe TRBD1 (5 bases). The V gene lost 2 bases and the J gene lost 6 bases, with 13 bases spanning the gap. The CDR3 totals 14 residues. The V gene's germline CDR1 is SEHNR and CDR2 FQNEAQ (reference sequence). CDR3: CASSLSREGDGYTF. The CDR3 DNA follows: TGTGCCAGCAGCTTAAGCAGGGAGGGTGATGGCTACACCTTC.

This clone was detected once. The rearrangement joins TRBV6-1 to TRBJ2-7, with TRBD1 matching 8 bases. In germline, CDR1 is MNHNS, CDR2 SASEGT. This CDR3 spans 16 amino acids. The J segment lost 5 bases and the V segment lost 3 bases, leaving 12 bases of the junction unmatched. Written as DNA, the CDR3 is TGTGCCAGCAGTGAGGGGCAGGGGGCGATCCGTAACGAGCAGTACTTC. Protein product: CASSEGQGAIRNEQYF.

The V call is TRBV2, the J call TRBJ2-7, with D possibly TRBD2 on 5 matching bases. Germline CDR1 and CDR2: SNHLY and FYNNEI. The CDR3 length is 14 residues. The V gene lost 6 bases and the J gene lost 2 bases, with 14 bases spanning the gap. The CDR3 DNA reads as TGTGCCAGCAGCGGACTGGATTTACCCTACGAGCAGTACTTC. Translating it yields CASSGLDLPYEQYF.

The chain combines TRBV5-4 with TRBJ1-3; maybe TRBD1 (5 bases). Trimming stripped 1 base from V and 4 bases from J, with 12 bases between. Looked up from germline, CDR1 is SGHNT and CDR2 is YYREEE (reference sequence). The CDR3 spans 15 residues. CDR3 bases: TGTGCCAGCAGCTTGCAGGGTTTGGTGGGAAACACCATATATTTT. It codes for CASSLQGLVGNTIYF.

V is TRBV6-2 or TRBV6-3 and J is TRBJ2-7; D is unresolved. Germline V gene sequence: CDR1 MNHEY, CDR2 SVGEGT. The CDR3 runs to 11 residues. The V end was cut by 6 bases, the J end by 6 bases, with 9 bases between. The CDR3 DNA is TGTGCCAGCAGCCTCACTCGCGAGCAGTACTTC. This codes for CASSLTREQYF.

This clone was seen just once. The V and J genes are TRBV6-5 and TRBJ2-7; a weak D match, TRBD1 (7 bases). Germline-derived CDR1 and CDR2 are MNHEY and SVGAGI. Trimming removed 7 bases from V and 7 bases from J, with 11 bases in between. The CDR3 loop spans 11 amino acids. CDR3 sequence (DNA): TGTGCCAGCACGGCAGGGGGGGAGCAGTACTTC. Protein product: CASTAGGEQYF.

The gene calls are TRBV27 and TRBJ2-4; 7 nucleotides agree with TRBD2. Germline CDR1 MNHEY, CDR2 SMNVEV (reference sequence). V shed 10 bases and J 3 bases; nucleotides not matched to a gene: 12. This CDR3 region has 15 residues. CDR3 sequence reads: CATRISGGNKNIQYF. The CDR3 DNA is TGTGCCACCAGGATCTCGGGGGGAAACAAAAACATTCAGTACTTC.

The DNA of the CDR3 is TGCGCCAGCAGTTCCGGACAGCCCTACGAGCAGTACTTC. Translation: CASSSGQPYEQYF. The V and J genes are TRBV5-1 and TRBJ2-7, with a weak D call TRBD1 (6 bases). Germline V gene data show CDR1 as SGHRS and CDR2 as YFSETQ. This CDR3 is 13 amino acids long. V lost 5 bases and J lost 2, with 11 bases in between. The complete variable domain, with remaining parts taken from reference TRBV5-1 and TRBJ2-7, reads KAGVTQTPRYLIKTRGQQVTLSCSPISGHRSVSWYQQTPGQGLQFLFEYFSETQRNKGNFPGRFSGRQFSNSRSEMNVSTLELGDSALYLCASSSGQPYEQYFGPGTRLTVT.

The chain carries TRBV29-1 and TRBJ1-2, with a tentative D call TRBD1 (6 bases). Trimming cost V 4 bases and J 5 bases, with 14 bases left between them. CDR3 length equals 13 residues. CDR1 and CDR2 from the germline V gene are SQVTM and ANQGSEA. CDR3 sequence (DNA): TGCAGCGTTGTCGGCAGGGGATCATATGGCTACACCTTC. As protein: CSVVGRGSYGYTF.

In its sample, this clone was seen a few times. The rearrangement uses TRBV2 and TRBJ1-5; 11 bases match TRBD1. V shed 4 bases and J 5 bases; nucleotides not matched to a gene: 1. The CDR3 totals 14 residues. The germline CDR1 and CDR2 sequences are SNHLY and FYNNEI. CDR3 loop: CASSAGQGDQPQHF. The CDR3 DNA follows: TGTGCCAGCAGTGCGGGACAGGGGGATCAGCCCCAGCATTTT.

This chain links TRBV11-3 with TRBJ2-1; 9 bases agree with TRBD1. Per germline, CDR1 SGHNT and CDR2 YENEEA. The junction had 4 bases not matched to a gene; V was cut back by 5 bases and J by 5 bases. The CDR3 is 14 amino acids. This CDR3 reads CASSARTGDNEQFF. The CDR3, as DNA: TGTGCCAGCAGCGCCCGGACAGGGGACAATGAGCAGTTCTTC.

This chain links TRBV7-2 with TRBJ2-7; 8 bases line up with TRBD2. Per germline, CDR1 SGHTA and CDR2 FQGNSA. CDR3 length equals 14 residues. V lost 2 bases, J lost 4 bases, and 4 bases stayed unmatched. CDR3 nucleotide sequence: TGTGCCAGCAGCTTAAGCGGGGGCGGATACGAGCAGTACTTC. This encodes CASSLSGGGYEQYF.